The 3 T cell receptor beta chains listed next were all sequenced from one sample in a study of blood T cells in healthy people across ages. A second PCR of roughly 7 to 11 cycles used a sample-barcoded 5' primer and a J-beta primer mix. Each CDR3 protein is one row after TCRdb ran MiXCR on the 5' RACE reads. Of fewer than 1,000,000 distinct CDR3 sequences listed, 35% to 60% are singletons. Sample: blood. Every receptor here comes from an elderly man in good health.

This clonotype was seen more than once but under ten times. CDR3 bases: TGCAGTGCTAGGGGAGAACCGGGAGCGAAGTACGAGCAGTACTTC. Amino acid sequence: CSARGEPGAKYEQYF. This chain links TRBV20-1 with TRBJ2-7, with D possibly TRBD2 on 6 matching bases. Germline-derived CDR1 and CDR2 are DFQATT and SNEGSKA (reference sequence). CDR3 length: 15 residues. Trimming stripped 3 bases from V and 4 bases from J, with 19 bases between.

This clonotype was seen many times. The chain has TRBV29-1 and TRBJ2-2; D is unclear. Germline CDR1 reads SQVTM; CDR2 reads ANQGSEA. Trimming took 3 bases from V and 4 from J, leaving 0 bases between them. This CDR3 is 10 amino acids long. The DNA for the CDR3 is TGCAGCGTTGACACCGGGGAGCTGTTTTTT. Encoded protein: CSVDTGELFF.

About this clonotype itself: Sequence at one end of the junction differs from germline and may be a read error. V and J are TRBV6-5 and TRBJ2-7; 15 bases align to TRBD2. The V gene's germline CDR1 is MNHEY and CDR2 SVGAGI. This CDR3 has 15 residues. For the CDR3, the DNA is TGTGCCAGCAGTAAGGGACTAGCGGGAGGCTACAAGCAGTACTTC. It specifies CASSKGLAGGYKQYF.